This T cell receptor beta chain was captured in a study of T cell responses to AZD1222 COVID-19 vaccine. Study as a whole: Investigators merged groups given second doses at roughly 4 or roughly 12 weeks.

Measured with immunoSEQ multiplex PCR; TCRdb has only the in-frame clones, and not every one. Counted here are 90,000 to 150,000 clones, around 87% occurring once; the ten biggest clones make up around 10%. V lost 0 bases and J lost 7; bases outside the gene matches: 17. The CDR3 runs to 18 residues. The germline V gene encodes CDR1 LGHNA and CDR2 YNFKEQ. Broader study findings: At baseline, just six AZD1222 recipients tested seropositive. Sampled repertoires all dated from after the peak T cell response. An increase in Spike-specific TCR breadth and depth was observed after two AZD1222 doses.

Worth noting for this clone: The antigen remains unidentified.

This receptor was taken from an adult in good health. Specimen: peripheral blood, collected on day 0 of AZD1222 vaccination. The J gene is TRBJ1-2, the V gene TRBV4-2; 7 bases are a match to TRBD1. For the CDR3, the DNA is TGTGCCAGCAGCCAAGAGCCCAACCTTCAAGGGGGCCGGGGTGGCTACACCTTC. This codes for CASSQEPNLQGGRGGYTF.